This T cell receptor (beta chain) was observed in a study of T cell responses to AZD1222 COVID-19 vaccine. Remarks on this clone: Its antigen remains unknown.

Points from the study as a whole: Variant regions that are unmutated are reportedly the target of nearly half of spike-specific TCRs. Baseline testing showed seropositivity in only a handful of AZD1222 recipients. Females made up more of the donors, who were largely white British, and clonal diversity may have come out too low. Receipt of two AZD1222 doses was followed by a rise in Spike-specific TCR breadth and depth.

Sequenced by immunoSEQ multiplex PCR; TCRdb stores in-frame clones only, minus some. Of more than 150,000 clones listed, 94% are singletons. The clonotype was recovered from an adult in good health. Specimen: peripheral blood, collected on day 0 of AZD1222 vaccination.

The CDR3 DNA sequence: TGTGCCAGCATTCAGGGCAACACTGAAGCTTTCTTT. Translation: CASIQGNTEAFF. The rearrangement links TRBV28 to TRBJ1-1; D is possibly TRBD1 (5 bases). V lost 7 bases to trimming and J lost 2 bases, with 8 bases between them. Germline-derived CDR1 and CDR2 are MDHEN and SYDVKM. The CDR3 is made up of 12 amino acids.